The 5 T cell receptor beta chains reported below all come from one sample, sequenced in a study of cytomegalovirus exposure and HLA in healthy donors. The PCR employed 60 Vbeta primers together with 13 Jbeta primers. The repertoire was sequenced with immunoSEQ multiplex PCR; TCRdb's copy has only in-frame clones and lacks some. The table records 65,000 to 85,000 clones, roughly 89% of them present only once. Sequencing was performed on PBMCs. The receptor set was obtained from a young woman in good health and CMV-seronegative.

CDR3 in amino acids: CASSLLRDRVLSRAKNIQYF. The CDR3 DNA sequence: TGTGCCAGCAGCCTTCTGAGAGACAGGGTCCTTTCTAGAGCCAAAAACATTCAGTACTTC. The chain employs TRBV21-1 and TRBJ2-4; the table gives TRBD1 as D, unverified against the DNA. TRBV21-1 is a pseudogene. The CDR3 totals 20 residues.

The gene calls are TRBV11-2 and TRBJ2-7, with a possible D match to TRBD2 (6 bases). The CDR3 totals 11 residues. V lost 8 bases, J lost 6 bases, and 11 bases lay in between. CDR1 and CDR2 (germline): SGHAT, FQNNGV. CDR3 coding DNA: TGTGCCAGCCTAACCGGGGGCGAGCAGTACTTC. It yields the protein CASLTGGEQYF.

J is TRBJ2-5 and V is TRBV7-6; TRBD2 matches 14 bases. Germline trimming cut 5 bases from V and 5 bases from J; bases unmatched to any gene: 7. Germline V gene data show CDR1 as SGHVS and CDR2 as FNYEAQ. The CDR3 contains 16 residues. Here the CDR3 reads CASSPGTSGRVETQYF. For the CDR3, the DNA is TGTGCCAGCAGCCCCGGGACTAGCGGGAGAGTTGAGACCCAGTACTTC.

V and J are TRBV7-9 and TRBJ2-7, with D perhaps TRBD2 (5 bases). Germline V gene data show CDR1 as SEHNR and CDR2 as FQNEAQ (reference sequence). The ends were cut back, 3 bases at V and 3 bases at J, with 12 bases in the middle. This CDR3 has 14 residues. For the CDR3, the DNA is TGTGCCAGCAGCTTCGTGGCTCGGGACTACGAGCAGTACTTC. It specifies CASSFVARDYEQYF. Filled out from reference TRBV7-9 and TRBJ2-7, the complete variable domain reads DTGVSQNPRHKITKRGQNVTFRCDPISEHNRLYWYRQTLGQGPEFLTYFQNEAQLEKSRLLSDRFSAERPKGSFSTLEIQRTEQGDSAMYLCASSFVARDYEQYFGPGTRLTVT.

The chain employs TRBV11-3 and TRBJ2-7; tentative D call: TRBD2 (6 bases). Between the trimmed V and J ends, which lost 3 bases and 3 bases, there was a span of 15 bases. Looked up from germline, CDR1 is SGHNT and CDR2 is YENEEA. The CDR3 loop spans 15 amino acids. This CDR3 is CASSFPLGRDYEQYF. The CDR3 DNA reads TGTGCCAGCAGCTTCCCCTTGGGGCGGGACTACGAGCAGTACTTC.